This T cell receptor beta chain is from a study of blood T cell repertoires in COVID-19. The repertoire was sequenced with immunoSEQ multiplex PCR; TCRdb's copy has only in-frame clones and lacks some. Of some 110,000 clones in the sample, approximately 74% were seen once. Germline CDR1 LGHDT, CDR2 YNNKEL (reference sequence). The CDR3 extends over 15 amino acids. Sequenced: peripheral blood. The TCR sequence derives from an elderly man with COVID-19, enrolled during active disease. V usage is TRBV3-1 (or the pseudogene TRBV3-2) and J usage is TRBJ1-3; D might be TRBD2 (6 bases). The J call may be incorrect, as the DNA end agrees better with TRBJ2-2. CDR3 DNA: TGTGCCAGCAGCAAAGCGGGCGCGAACACCGGGGAGCTGTTTTTT. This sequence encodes CASSKAGANTGELFF.